A selection of T cell receptor beta chains follows, all from one sample in a study of blood T cells in healthy people across ages. From the 5' RACE reads, TCRdb called clonotypes with MiXCR, one entry per CDR3 protein. The sample contains 1.5 million to 2 million distinct CDR3 sequences, about 28% of which appear only once. Sequenced material: blood. Receptors originate from a woman in her 30s in good health. CDR3s include the opening cysteine and the closing phenylalanine or tryptophan.

v_gene	j_gene	CDR3aa
TRBV5-1	TRBJ1-1	CASSLGPQGAGTEAFF
TRBV28	TRBJ2-3	CASSLMPSTDTQYF
TRBV7-9	TRBJ1-1	CASSYPATGMGTEAFF
TRBV6-2/TRBV6-3	TRBJ2-5	CASSYSRASGTRETQYF
TRBV18	TRBJ1-1	CASKRREMNTEAFF
TRBV6-2/TRBV6-3	TRBJ2-7	CASSNTPRAEQYF
TRBV20-1	TRBJ1-1	CSARVIEPLRAFF
TRBV20-1	TRBJ1-2	CSARDRRQYYGYTF
TRBV15	TRBJ2-7	CATSRDQRYEQYF
TRBV20-1	TRBJ2-3	CSARDGFADTQYF
TRBV7-2	.	CASSPTSTRGKTQYF
TRBV13	TRBJ2-7	CASSSRDRGYYEQYF
TRBV29-1	TRBJ1-1	CSAGPDGLPDTEAFF
TRBV11-2	TRBJ1-1	CASSLGTGEVGTEAFF
TRBV2	.	CASSVDREDEQYF
TRBV2	TRBJ1-5	CASSEYGRSNQPQHF
TRBV12-3/TRBV12-4	TRBJ2-1	CASRFSAGGSETQFF
TRBV12-3/TRBV12-4	TRBJ2-1	CASSFGLWNEQFF
TRBV7-8	TRBJ2-1	CASSPSEYYNEQFF
TRBV4-1	.	CASSQPRGTQYF
TRBV20-1	TRBJ2-3	CSARESGTDTQYF
TRBV4-3	TRBJ2-1	CASSQTQGVREQFF
TRBV6-5	TRBJ2-7	CASILTGPGQGNEQYF
TRBV29-1	TRBJ1-6	CSVGDRRNSPLHF
TRBV28	TRBJ2-3	CASNDRGAPDTQYF
TRBV2	TRBJ1-4	CASSGPGGYTNEKLFF
TRBV27	TRBJ2-3	CASTQTGFRTDTQYF
TRBV9	TRBJ2-3	CASRSGSHTDTQYF
TRBV29-1	TRBJ2-7	CSVDAQGTYEQYF
TRBV4-1	TRBJ1-4	CASSQVLNQATNEKLFF
TRBV7-8	TRBJ2-6	CASSPIRSGGANVLTF
TRBV7-9	TRBJ2-7	CASSLITEGPYEQYF
TRBV12-3/TRBV12-4	TRBJ2-7	CASREAGRNEQYF
TRBV25-1	TRBJ1-1	CASKARNTGTEAFF
TRBV18	TRBJ1-1	CASSQDGMNTEAFF
TRBV27	TRBJ1-1	CASSLPDVGKHFF
TRBV5-6	TRBJ2-1	CASSSRWGGAYNEQFF
TRBV30	TRBJ1-6	CAWTHRGRLKNSPLHF
TRBV29-1	TRBJ2-1	CSVVHSLADEQFF
TRBV5-5	TRBJ2-3	CASSGPGFADTQYF
TRBV18	TRBJ2-5	CASSPPYKQETQYF